This TCR beta chain is from a study of blood T cells in healthy people across ages. This clonotype was detected a few times. The second PCR ran about 6 to 11 cycles with a sample-barcoded 5' primer and J-beta primers. TCRdb redid the calling of the 5' RACE reads with MiXCR, one entry per CDR3 protein. The sample lists nearly 800,000 distinct CDR3 sequences, roughly 25% seen once, with approximately 4% in the top ten. This CDR3 spans 15 amino acids. Trimming took off 3 bases at V and 3 bases at J, with 10 bases between the two ends. Germline V gene data show CDR1 as KGHDR and CDR2 as SFDVKD. These same records also appear under a second study, on T cells of mothers and their children.

The sequencing sample was made of blood. This sequence was found in a boy between 5 and 17 years old in good health. The chain carries TRBV24-1 and TRBJ2-2; possibly TRBD1 for D (6 bases). The CDR3 spells CATSDNAGDTGELFF. DNA of the CDR3: TGTGCCACCAGTGATAATGCAGGGGACACCGGGGAGCTGTTTTTT.